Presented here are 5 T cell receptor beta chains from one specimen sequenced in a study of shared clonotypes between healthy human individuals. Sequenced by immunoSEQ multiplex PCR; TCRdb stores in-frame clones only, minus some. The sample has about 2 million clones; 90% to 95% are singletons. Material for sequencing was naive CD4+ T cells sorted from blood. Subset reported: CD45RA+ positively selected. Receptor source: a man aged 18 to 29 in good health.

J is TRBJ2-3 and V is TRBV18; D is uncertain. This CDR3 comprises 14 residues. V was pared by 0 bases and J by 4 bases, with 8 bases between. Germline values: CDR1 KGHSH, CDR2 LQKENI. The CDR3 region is CASSPPVRADTQYF. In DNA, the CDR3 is TGTGCCAGCTCACCACCGGTTCGGGCAGATACGCAGTATTTT. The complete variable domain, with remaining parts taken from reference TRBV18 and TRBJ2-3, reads NAGVMQNPRHLVRRRGQEARLRCSPMKGHSHVYWYRQLPEEGLKFMVYLQKENIIDESGMPKERFSAEFPKEGPSILRIQQVVRGDSAAYFCASSPPVRADTQYFGPGTRLTVL.

CDR3 DNA sequence: TGTGCCAGCAGCGCAGGAGGAGGGGACACTGAAGCTTTCTTT. This codes for CASSAGGGDTEAFF. The chain uses TRBV9 and TRBJ1-1; maybe TRBD1 (5 bases). Germline V gene data show CDR1 as SGDLS and CDR2 as YYNGEE. Trimming took 3 bases from V and 3 from J, leaving 12 bases between them. This CDR3 is 14 amino acids long.

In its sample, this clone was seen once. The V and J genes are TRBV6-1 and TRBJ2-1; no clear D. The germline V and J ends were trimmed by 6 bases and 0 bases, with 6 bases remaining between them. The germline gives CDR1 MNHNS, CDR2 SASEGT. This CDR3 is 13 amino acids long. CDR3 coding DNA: TGTGCCAGCAGCGGAGCCTCCTACAATGAGCAGTTCTTC. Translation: CASSGASYNEQFF.

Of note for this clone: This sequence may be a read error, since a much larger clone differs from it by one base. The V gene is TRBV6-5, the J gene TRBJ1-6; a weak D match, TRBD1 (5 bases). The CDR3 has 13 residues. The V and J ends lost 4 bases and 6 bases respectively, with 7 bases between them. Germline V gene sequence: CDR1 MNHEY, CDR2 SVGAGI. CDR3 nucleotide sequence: TGTGCCAGCAGTTGGGGGGTTAATTCACCCCTCCACTTT. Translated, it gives CASSWGVNSPLHF.

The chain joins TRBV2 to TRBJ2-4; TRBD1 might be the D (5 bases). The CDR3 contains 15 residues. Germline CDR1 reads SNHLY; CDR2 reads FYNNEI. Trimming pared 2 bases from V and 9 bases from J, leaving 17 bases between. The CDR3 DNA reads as TGTGCCAGCAGTGAAAGGTCGGCAGGGAAGGGCATTCAGTACTTC. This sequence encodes CASSERSAGKGIQYF.